This T cell receptor beta chain was retrieved from a study of blood T cell repertoires in COVID-19. Overall study: T cells, B-cell-depleted T cells, or PBMCs provided the cDNA or gDNA that served as material.

The CDR3 covers 12 residues. The trim removed 4 bases at V and 8 bases at J, leaving 4 bases unmatched. The germline V gene encodes CDR1 SGHNT and CDR2 YYREEE (reference sequence). The repertoire was sequenced with immunoSEQ multiplex PCR; TCRdb's copy has only in-frame clones and lacks some. The sample shows roughly 120,000 clones, around four fifths of them seen only once. The chain combines TRBV5-4 with TRBJ1-2; 8 bases line up with TRBD1. This clonotype originated in a man between 65 and 85 years old with acute or convalescent COVID-19. The sequenced sample was peripheral blood. CDR3 sequence (DNA): TGTGCCAGCAGCCGGACAGGGATCGGCTACACCTTC. It translates to CASSRTGIGYTF.